A selection of T cell receptor beta chains follows, all from one sample in a study of cytomegalovirus exposure and HLA in healthy donors. Some clones are missing from TCRdb's copy, which holds only in-frame ones; the method was immunoSEQ multiplex PCR. Among about 260,000 clones listed, approximately 84% were seen once. Sequencing was done on a sample of PBMCs. Receptors were obtained from a woman aged 40 to 50 in good health and CMV-seropositive. CDR3s include the opening cysteine and the closing phenylalanine or tryptophan.

CDR3 protein,J gene,V gene
CATSGTFNEQFF,TRBJ2-1,TRBV15
CASSSLAGPYNEQFF,TRBJ2-1,TRBV5-6
CASSLRMLQGRSTQYF,TRBJ2-3,TRBV5-6
CASSQGATSGRAYEQYF,TRBJ2-7,TRBV4-1
CASSFGQGTEAFF,TRBJ1-1,TRBV7-2
CASTLSRQGASYNSPLHF,TRBJ1-6,TRBV28
CASSIMAGAHEQYF,TRBJ2-7,TRBV19
CASIPAGGPDTQYF,TRBJ2-3,TRBV19
CASSYRQRNTEAFF,TRBJ1-1,TRBV11-3
CASSLVPLELSGEQYF,TRBJ2-7,TRBV28
CASSQEASPGDYGYTF,TRBJ1-2,TRBV4-2
CASSIAGVSGELFF,TRBJ2-2,TRBV2
CASSFGGRGSNQPQHF,TRBJ1-5,TRBV28
CASSIAGVEHTEAFF,TRBJ1-1,TRBV19
CASSLGAMNTEAFF,TRBJ1-1,TRBV7-9
CASSLVGGHPAETQYF,TRBJ2-5,TRBV5-1
CASSQDGSGRLFYEQYF,TRBJ2-7,TRBV4-1
CASSQESLPSTDTQYF,TRBJ2-3,TRBV4-2
CASKSSIPHYNEQFF,TRBJ2-1,TRBV27
CASSVTALEGYGYTF,TRBJ1-2,TRBV9
CASSFDRQANYGYTF,TRBJ1-2,TRBV5-4
CSAGEGNYGYTF,TRBJ1-2,TRBV29-1
CASSQRTSDTDTQYF,TRBJ2-3,TRBV4-2
CASSEDGSSYEQYF,TRBJ2-7,TRBV6-1
CASFPVVGYGYTF,TRBJ1-2,TRBV18
CASGHRGIGEKLFF,TRBJ1-4,TRBV5-1
CAWGLAGVAEQYF,TRBJ2-7,TRBV30
CASSYSRQGGEKLFF,TRBJ1-4,TRBV6-6
CASSPRFSGNYNEQFF,TRBJ2-1,TRBV7-8